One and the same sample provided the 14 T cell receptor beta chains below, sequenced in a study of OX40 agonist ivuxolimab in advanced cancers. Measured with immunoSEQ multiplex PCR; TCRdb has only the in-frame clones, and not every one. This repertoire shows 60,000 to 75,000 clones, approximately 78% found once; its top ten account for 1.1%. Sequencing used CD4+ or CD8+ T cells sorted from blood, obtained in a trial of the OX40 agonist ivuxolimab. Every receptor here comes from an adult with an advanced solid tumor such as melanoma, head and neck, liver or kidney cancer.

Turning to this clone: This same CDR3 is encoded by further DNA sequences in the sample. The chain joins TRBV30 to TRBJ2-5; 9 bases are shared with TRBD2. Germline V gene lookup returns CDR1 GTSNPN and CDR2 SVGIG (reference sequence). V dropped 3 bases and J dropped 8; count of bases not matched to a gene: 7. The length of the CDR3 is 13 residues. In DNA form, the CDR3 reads TGTGCCTGGAGGGGGGCGGGGGGGGTAACCCAGTACTTC. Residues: CAWRGAGGVTQYF.

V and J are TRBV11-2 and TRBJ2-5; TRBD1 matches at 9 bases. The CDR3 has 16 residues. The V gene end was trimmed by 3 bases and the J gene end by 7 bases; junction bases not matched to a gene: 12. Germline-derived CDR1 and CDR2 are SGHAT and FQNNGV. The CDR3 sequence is CASSFTATGGSGTQYF. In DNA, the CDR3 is TGTGCCAGCAGCTTTACGGCGACAGGGGGATCTGGGACCCAGTACTTC.

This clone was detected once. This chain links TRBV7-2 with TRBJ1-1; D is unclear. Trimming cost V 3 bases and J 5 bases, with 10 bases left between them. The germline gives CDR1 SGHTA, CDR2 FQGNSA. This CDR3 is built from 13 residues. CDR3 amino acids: CASSLREGTEAFF. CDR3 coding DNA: TGTGCCAGCAGCTTGAGGGAAGGAACTGAAGCTTTCTTT.

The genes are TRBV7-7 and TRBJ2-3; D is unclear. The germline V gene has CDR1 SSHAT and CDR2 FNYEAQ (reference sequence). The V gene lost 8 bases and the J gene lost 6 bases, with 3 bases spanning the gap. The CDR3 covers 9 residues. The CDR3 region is CASPDTQYF. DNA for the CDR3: TGTGCCAGCCCTGATACGCAGTATTTT. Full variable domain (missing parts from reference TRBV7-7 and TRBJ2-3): GAGVSQSPRYKVTKRGQDVTLRCDPISSHATLYWYQQALGQGPEFLTYFNYEAQPDKSGLPSDRFSAERPEGSISTLTIQRTEQRDSAMYRCASPDTQYFGPGTRLTVL.

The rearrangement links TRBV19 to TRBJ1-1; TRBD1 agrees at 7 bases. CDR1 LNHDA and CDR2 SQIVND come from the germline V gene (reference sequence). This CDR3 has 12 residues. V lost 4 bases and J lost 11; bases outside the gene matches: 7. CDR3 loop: CASSTLQGRAFF. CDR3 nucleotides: TGTGCCAGTAGTACCCTACAGGGGAGGGCTTTCTTT.

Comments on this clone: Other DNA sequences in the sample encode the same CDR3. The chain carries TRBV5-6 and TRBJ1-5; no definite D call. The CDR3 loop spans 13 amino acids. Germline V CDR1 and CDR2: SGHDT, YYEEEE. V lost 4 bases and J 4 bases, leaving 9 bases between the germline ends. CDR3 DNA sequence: TGTGCCAGCAGCCTCTCATTGAATCAGCCCCAGCATTTT. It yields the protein CASSLSLNQPQHF.

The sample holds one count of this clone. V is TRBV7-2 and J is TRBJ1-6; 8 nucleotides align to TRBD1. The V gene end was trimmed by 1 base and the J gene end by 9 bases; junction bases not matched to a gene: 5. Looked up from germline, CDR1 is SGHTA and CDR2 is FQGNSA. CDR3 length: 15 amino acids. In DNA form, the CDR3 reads TGTGCCAGCAGCTTAGTAGGTGGACAGGGTTCACCCCTCCACTTT. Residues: CASSLVGGQGSPLHF.

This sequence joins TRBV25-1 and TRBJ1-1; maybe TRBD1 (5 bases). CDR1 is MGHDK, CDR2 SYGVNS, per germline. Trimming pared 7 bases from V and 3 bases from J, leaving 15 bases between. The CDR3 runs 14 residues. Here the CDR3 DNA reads TGTGCCAGCACCAACCTCAGGGTCGACACTGAAGCTTTCTTT. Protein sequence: CASTNLRVDTEAFF.

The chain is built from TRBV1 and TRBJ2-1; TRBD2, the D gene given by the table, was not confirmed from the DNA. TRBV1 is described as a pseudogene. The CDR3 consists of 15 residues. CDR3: CTSSQGAGGPNEQFF. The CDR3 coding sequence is TGCACCAGCAGCCAAGGCGCGGGGGGGCCCAATGAGCAGTTCTTC.

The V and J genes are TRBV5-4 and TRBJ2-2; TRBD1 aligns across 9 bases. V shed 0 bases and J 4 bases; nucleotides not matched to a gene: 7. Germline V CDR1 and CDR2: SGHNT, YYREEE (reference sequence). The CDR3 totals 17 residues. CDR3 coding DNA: TGTGCCAGCAGCTTGGGAGGACAGGGGAGGGTCACCGGGGAGCTGTTTTTT. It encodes CASSLGGQGRVTGELFF. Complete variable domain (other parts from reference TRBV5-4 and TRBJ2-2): ETGVTQSPTHLIKTRGQQVTLRCSSQSGHNTVSWYQQALGQGPQFIFQYYREEENGRGNFPPRFSGLQFPNYSSELNVNALELDDSALYLCASSLGGQGRVTGELFFGEGSRLTVL.

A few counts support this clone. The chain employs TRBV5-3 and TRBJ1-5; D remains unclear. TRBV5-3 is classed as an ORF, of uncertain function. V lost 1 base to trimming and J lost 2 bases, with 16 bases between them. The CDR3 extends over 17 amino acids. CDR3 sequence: CARSLTLFGLRNQPQHF. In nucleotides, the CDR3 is TGTGCCAGAAGCTTGACCCTATTTGGGTTACGCAATCAGCCCCAGCATTTT.

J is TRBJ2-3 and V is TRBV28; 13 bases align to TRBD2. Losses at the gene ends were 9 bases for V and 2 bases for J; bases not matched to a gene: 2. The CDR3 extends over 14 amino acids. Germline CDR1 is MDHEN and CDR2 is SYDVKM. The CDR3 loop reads CASGLAGATDTQYF. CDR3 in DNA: TGTGCCAGTGGACTAGCGGGGGCCACAGATACGCAGTATTTT. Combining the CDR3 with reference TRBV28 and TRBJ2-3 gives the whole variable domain DVKVTQSSRYLVKRTGEKVFLECVQDMDHENMFWYRQDPGLGLRLIYFSYDVKMKEKGDIPEGYSVSREKKERFSLILESASTNQTSMYLCASGLAGATDTQYFGPGTRLTVL.

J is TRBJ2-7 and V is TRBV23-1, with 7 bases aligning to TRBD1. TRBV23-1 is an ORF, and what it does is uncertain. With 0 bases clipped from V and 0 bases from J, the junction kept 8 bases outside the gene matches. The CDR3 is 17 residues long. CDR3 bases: TGCGCCAGCAGTCAATCCAGGGGCAGGGGGTACTCCTACGAGCAGTACTTC. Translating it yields CASSQSRGRGYSYEQYF.

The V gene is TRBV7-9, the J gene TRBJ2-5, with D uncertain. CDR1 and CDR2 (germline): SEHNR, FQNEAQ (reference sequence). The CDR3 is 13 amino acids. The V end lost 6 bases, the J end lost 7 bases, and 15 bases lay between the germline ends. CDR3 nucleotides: TGTGCCAGCAGGGGCGACAACTCAGGGACCCAGTACTTC. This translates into CASRGDNSGTQYF.